This T cell receptor beta chain was identified in a study of Graves' ophthalmopathy and Graves' hyperthyroidism (dated by TCRdb to the late 2010s). About the study as a whole: Peripheral blood was collected at initial diagnosis, prior to any treatment. Following sampling, methimazole starting at 30 mg daily was administered to hyperthyroidism patients, and high-dose intravenous methylprednisolone was administered to ophthalmopathy patients. The independent validation cohort included about 20 hyperthyroidism patients plus 17 patients who later progressed from hyperthyroidism to ophthalmopathy. To explore V-J signatures that separate ophthalmopathy from hyperthyroidism, a discovery set of more than 95 patients was enrolled, consisting of about 45 with ophthalmopathy and approximately 60 with stable hyperthyroidism. TCR beta repertoire signatures were used to distinguish Graves' ophthalmopathy from Graves' hyperthyroidism and to predict progression to ophthalmopathy. The roughly 99 discovery patients were divided at random into training and test sets in a 7:3 ratio. T-cell repertoires of thyroid tissue and blood were compared in several hyperthyroidism patients. In total, approximately 130 blood samples were TCR-sequenced: approximately 42 ophthalmopathy, some 75 hyperthyroidism and 17 hyperthyroidism-to-ophthalmopathy patients.

TCR beta CDR3 regions were amplified from RNA transcripts for repertoire sequencing. A first-round RT-PCR used HTBI primers with the Qiagen OneStep RT-PCR kit, followed by a second-round multiplex PCR, size selection and purification. Sequencing of the libraries was carried out on an Illumina HiSeq2000 in paired-end mode with 100 bp reads. The authors' pipeline ran thus. Reads were processed with SOAPnuke, discarding reads with adapters, uncalled bases, mean Phred below 15, or no exact constant-primer or identifier match. COPE v1.2.5 was used to merge the high-quality paired reads. Each unique nucleotide sequence was treated as a clonotype, and MiTCR v1.1 was used to align the clonotypes to the IMGT TRB V, D and J references. Analysis was restricted to V-J combinations with a frequency above 0.0001, which covered roughly 99% of repertoires. For each V-J combination, a TCR clonal expansion and chaos score was defined as F50 clonal expansion divided by the chaos observed in the TCRdist matrix. Welch's t-statistics and random forest were used to reduce the features to 10 to 15 V-J combinations, which were then used as input to a naive Bayes classifier. The similarity between thyroid and blood repertoires was quantified using the Morisita-Horn index. In TCRdb, the public reads were trimmed at Q25 with fastp and aligned with MiXCR, with productive beta chains retained. Every distinct CDR3 protein forms one entry, paired with its most common genes and DNA. The authors' filters were not applied to this entry. This sample gives hundreds of thousands of distinct CDR3 sequences in total; 20% to 25% of them show up just once. Under 55% of the sample goes to the ten largest clones.

This clonotype was recorded many times. What antigen it recognizes has not been identified. Base qualities were left out, and no much larger clone turns up one base away. The germline V gene yields MNHEY for CDR1 and SVGAGI for CDR2. The CDR3 goes from the cysteine to the phenylalanine over 15 residues. Only the CDR3 part of the read is kept: 45 bases, read in frame from the first base. The trim is 0 bases for V and 4 bases for J, with a gap of 12 bases between the germline ends. Ophthalmopathy patients had moderately to severely active disease, Clinical Activity Score of at least 3, NOSPECS grade of at least 4, and disease duration under 3 months. Patients with other autoimmune diseases, uncontrolled infections, pregnancy or lactation were excluded from the study. Clinical symptoms, serum thyroxine, TRAb, thyroid ultrasound and orbital computed tomography were used for diagnosis. Ficoll-Paque density gradient centrifugation was used to isolate PBMCs from under 11 ml of fresh peripheral blood. Trizol reagent was used to extract the total RNA, and its quality was then checked on an Agilent 2100 Bioanalyzer.

The full study reports these points: Ophthalmopathy was separated from stable hyperthyroidism by the 13-signature model with roughly 90% sensitivity and just under 84% specificity in cross-validation and with 80%/75% in the test set. In validation, the model predicted ophthalmopathy progression with 55% to 71% sensitivity and roughly 78% specificity; approximately 12 predicted patients were CT-confirmed with GO in a median of roughly 6.8 months. Most expanded thyroid clonotypes with frequency above 0.001 were also detected in blood, suggesting blood repertoires may reflect the thyroid immune response. Sample size was not predetermined statistically, and investigators were not blinded to group allocation.

Sequencing was performed on peripheral blood. The receptor's source is a woman between 45 and 65 years old with Graves' ophthalmopathy. Donor details come from another sample of the same person, matched by shared clones. The chain was built from TRBV6-5 and TRBJ1-2; TRBD1 is a weak D gene call, 5 bases matching. The DNA sequence is TGTGCCAGCAGTTACTCGAGGGGAGGGGCCTATGGCTACACCTTC. Translation gives CASSYSRGGAYGYTF.